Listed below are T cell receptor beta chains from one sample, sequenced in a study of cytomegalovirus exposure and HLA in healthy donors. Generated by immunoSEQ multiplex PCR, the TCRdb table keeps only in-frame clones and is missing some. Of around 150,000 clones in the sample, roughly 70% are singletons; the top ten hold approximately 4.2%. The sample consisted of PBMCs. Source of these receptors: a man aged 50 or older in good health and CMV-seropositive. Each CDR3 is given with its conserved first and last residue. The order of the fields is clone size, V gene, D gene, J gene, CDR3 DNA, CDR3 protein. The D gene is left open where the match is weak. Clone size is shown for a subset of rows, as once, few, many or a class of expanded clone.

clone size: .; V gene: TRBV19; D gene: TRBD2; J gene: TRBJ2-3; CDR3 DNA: TGTGCCAGTAGGGCGGGAGGAGGTCTAGATACGCAGTATTTT; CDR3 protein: CASRAGGGLDTQYF
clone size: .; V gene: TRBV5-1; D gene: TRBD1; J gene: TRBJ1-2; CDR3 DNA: TGCGCCAGCAGCTTGGACAGTACCGGACAGGGGGCATATGGCTACACCTTC; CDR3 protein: CASSLDSTGQGAYGYTF
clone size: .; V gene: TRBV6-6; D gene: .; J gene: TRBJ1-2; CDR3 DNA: TGTGCCAGCAGTAGTTACAGGGAGGGCTACACCTTC; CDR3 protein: CASSSYREGYTF
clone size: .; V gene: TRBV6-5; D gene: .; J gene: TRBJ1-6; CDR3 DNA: TGTGCCAGCAGGCAACGGGATTACTATAATTCACCCCTCCACTTT; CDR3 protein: CASRQRDYYNSPLHF
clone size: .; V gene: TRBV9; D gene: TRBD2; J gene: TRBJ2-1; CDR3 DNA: TGTGCCAGCAGCGCCCCCGGGACTAGCGGTCCTTACAATGAGCAGTTCTTC; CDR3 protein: CASSAPGTSGPYNEQFF
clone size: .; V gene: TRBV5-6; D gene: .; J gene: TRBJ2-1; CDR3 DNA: TGTGCCAGCAGCTACCGGACATACTCCTACAATGAGCAGTTCTTC; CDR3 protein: CASSYRTYSYNEQFF
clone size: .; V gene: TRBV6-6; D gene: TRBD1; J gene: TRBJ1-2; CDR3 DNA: TGTGCCAGCAGTGGACAGGGAGGTGGCTACACCTTC; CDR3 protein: CASSGQGGGYTF
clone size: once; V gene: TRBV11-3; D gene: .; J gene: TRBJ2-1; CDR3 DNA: TGTGCCAGCAGCCGGATAGGGGGCAATGAGCAGTTCTTC; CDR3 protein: CASSRIGGNEQFF
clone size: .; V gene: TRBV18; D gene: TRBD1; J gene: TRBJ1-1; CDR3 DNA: TGTGCCAGCTCACCTAACAGGGGTGAAGCTTTCTTT; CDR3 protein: CASSPNRGEAFF
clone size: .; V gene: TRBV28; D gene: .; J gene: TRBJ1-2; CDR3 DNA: TGTGCCAGCAGACCGGACAGTCTACGAGGCTACACCTTC; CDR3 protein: CASRPDSLRGYTF
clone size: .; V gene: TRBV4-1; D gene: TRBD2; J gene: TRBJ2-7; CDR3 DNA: TGCGCCAGCAGCCAAGATCAGAGGGGAGGGTCCCACGAGCAGTACTTC; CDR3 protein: CASSQDQRGGSHEQYF
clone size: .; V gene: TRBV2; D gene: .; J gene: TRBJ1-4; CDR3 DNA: TGTGCCAGCAGTCGACAGGTAGAAAGTGAAAAACTGTTTTTT; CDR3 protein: CASSRQVESEKLFF
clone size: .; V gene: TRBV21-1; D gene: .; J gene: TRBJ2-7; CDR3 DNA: TGTGCCAGCAGCAAAGCCCTACGTCAGTACTTC; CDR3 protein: CASSKALRQYF
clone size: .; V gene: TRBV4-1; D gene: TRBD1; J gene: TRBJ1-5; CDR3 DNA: TGCGCCAGCAGCCAAGAATCGAAACAGGGGCCGCCCCAGCATTTT; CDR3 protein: CASSQESKQGPPQHF
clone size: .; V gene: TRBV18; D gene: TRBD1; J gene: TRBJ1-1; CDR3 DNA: TGTGCCAGCTCACGTACAGGGGGGAACACTGAAGCTTTCTTT; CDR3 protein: CASSRTGGNTEAFF
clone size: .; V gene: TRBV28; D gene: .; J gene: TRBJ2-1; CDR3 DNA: TGTGCCAGCAGTCCCTCGGGGGTGGCCAATGAGCAGTTCTTC; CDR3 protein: CASSPSGVANEQFF
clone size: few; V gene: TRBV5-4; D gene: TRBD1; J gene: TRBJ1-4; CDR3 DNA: TGTGCCAGCAGCTTCGGACAGGAGAATGAAAAACTGTTTTTT; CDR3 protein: CASSFGQENEKLFF
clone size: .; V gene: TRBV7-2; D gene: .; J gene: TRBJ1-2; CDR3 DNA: TGTGCCAGCAGCTTAGGTCTGGCAGGTGAGGGCGGCTACACCTTC; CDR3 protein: CASSLGLAGEGGYTF
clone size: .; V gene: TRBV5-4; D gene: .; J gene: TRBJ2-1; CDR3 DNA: TGTGCCAGCAGCTTGGTGGGGGGTGAGCAGTTCTTC; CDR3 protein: CASSLVGGEQFF
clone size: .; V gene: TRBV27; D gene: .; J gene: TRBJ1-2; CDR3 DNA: TGTGCCAGCAGTTCTGACAGATTTAACTATGGCTACACCTTC; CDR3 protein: CASSSDRFNYGYTF
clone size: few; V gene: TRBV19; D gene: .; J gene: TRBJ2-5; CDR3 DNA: TGTGCCAGTAGTATCAGGTCAGGGTACCAAGAGACCCAGTACTTC; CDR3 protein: CASSIRSGYQETQYF
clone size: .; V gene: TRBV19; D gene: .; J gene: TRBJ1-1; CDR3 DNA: TGTGCCAGTAGGCAAACAGAGAACACTGAAGCTTTCTTT; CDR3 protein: CASRQTENTEAFF
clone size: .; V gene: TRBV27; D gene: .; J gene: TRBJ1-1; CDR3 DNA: TGTGCCAGCAGTTTAGGGGTCGACTATGAAGCTTTCTTT; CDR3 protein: CASSLGVDYEAFF
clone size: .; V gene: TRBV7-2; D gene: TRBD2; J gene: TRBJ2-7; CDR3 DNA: TGTGCCAGCAGGTCACGACTAGCGGGAGACGGCGAGCAGTACTTC; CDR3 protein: CASRSRLAGDGEQYF
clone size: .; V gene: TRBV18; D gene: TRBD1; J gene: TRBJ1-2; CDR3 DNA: TGTGCCAGCTCACCACCAGACAGGGGACGCTACACCTTC; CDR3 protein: CASSPPDRGRYTF
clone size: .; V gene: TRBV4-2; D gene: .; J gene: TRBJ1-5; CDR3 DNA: TGTGCCAGCAGCCAAGAGGGGGGGGGCGGAATTAATCAGCCCCAGCATTTT; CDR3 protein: CASSQEGGGGINQPQHF
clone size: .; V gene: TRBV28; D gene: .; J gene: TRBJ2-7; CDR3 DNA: TGTGCCAGCAGTTCCCCTTACGAGCAGTACTTC; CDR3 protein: CASSSPYEQYF
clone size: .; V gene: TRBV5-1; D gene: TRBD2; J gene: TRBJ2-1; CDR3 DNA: TGCGCCAGCAGCTTGGGACTAGCGGGGGGGTACAATGAGCAGTTCTTC; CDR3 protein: CASSLGLAGGYNEQFF
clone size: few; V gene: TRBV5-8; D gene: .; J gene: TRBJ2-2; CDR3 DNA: TGTGCCAGCAGTATCCGTGGGCAGAACACCGGGGAGCTGTTTTTT; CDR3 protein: CASSIRGQNTGELFF
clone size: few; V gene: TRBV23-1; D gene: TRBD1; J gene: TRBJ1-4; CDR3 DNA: TGCGCCAGCGGTCCGACTCCTCAGGGGGCGACTAATGAAAAACTGTTTTTT; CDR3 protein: CASGPTPQGATNEKLFF
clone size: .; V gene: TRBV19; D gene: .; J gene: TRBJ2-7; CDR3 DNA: TGTGCCAGTAGTATAGGGCAGGGAGGTCAACTTATCTACGAGCAGTACTTC; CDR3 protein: CASSIGQGGQLIYEQYF
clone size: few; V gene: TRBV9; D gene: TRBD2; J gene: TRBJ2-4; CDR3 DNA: TGTGCCAGCAGCGTAGCTACGGGGGGGGGAAACATTCAGTACTTC; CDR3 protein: CASSVATGGGNIQYF
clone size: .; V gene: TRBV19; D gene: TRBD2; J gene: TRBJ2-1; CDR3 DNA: TGTGCCAGTGTACTCACTAGCGGCACCTACAATGAGCAGTTCTTC; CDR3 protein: CASVLTSGTYNEQFF
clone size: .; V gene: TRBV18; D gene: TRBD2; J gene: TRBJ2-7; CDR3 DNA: TGTGCCAGCTCACCACCGGCGCTTAGCGGGAAGAGCTACGAGCAGTACTTC; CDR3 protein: CASSPPALSGKSYEQYF
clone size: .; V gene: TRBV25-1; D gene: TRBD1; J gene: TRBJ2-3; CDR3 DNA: TGTGCCAGCATTGGGACAGGGTCGAGCGATACGCAGTATTTT; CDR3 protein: CASIGTGSSDTQYF
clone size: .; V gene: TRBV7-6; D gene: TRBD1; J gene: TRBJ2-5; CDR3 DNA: TGTGCCAGCAGCGTTAGGACAGGGGGCGAAGAGACCCAGTACTTC; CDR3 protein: CASSVRTGGEETQYF
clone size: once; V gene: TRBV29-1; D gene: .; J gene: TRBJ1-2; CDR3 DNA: TGCAGCGTCTCGCGCAGCGGGAGCTATGGCTACACCTTC; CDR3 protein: CSVSRSGSYGYTF
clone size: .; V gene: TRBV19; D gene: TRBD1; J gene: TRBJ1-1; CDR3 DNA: TGTGCCAGTAGCCTCAACAGGGGTATGAACACTGAAGCTTTCTTT; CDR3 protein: CASSLNRGMNTEAFF
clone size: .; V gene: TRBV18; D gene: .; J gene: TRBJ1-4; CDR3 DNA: TGTGCCAGCTCACCACCGGGAGGGGATCGAAATGAAAAACTGTTTTTT; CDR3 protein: CASSPPGGDRNEKLFF
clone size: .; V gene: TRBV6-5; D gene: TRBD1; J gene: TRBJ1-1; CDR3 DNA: TGTGCCAGCAAGAAACCGGGACAGAGGAACACTGAAGCTTTCTTT; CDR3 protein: CASKKPGQRNTEAFF
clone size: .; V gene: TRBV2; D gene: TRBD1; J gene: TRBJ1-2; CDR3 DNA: TGTGCCAGCAGGGACAGGGTCACTAATGGCTACACCTTC; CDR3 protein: CASRDRVTNGYTF
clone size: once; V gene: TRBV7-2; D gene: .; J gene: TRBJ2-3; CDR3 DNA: TGTGCCAGCAGCCCGTCGGGGAGCATTGCAGATACGCAGTATTTT; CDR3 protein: CASSPSGSIADTQYF
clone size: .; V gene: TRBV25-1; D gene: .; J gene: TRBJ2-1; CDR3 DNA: TGTGCCAGCAGTGAACCTAGACAGGTTAGTGAGCAGTTCTTC; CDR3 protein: CASSEPRQVSEQFF
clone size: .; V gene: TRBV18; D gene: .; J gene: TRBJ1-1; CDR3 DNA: TGTGCCAGCTCACCCCAGACGGGGAACACTGAAGCTTTCTTT; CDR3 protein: CASSPQTGNTEAFF
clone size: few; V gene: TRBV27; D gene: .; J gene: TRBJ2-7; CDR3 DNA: TGTGCCAGCAGTTTAGAAGGAGGCTCCTACGAGCAGTACTTC; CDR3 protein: CASSLEGGSYEQYF
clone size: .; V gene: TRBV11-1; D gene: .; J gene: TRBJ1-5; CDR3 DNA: TGTGCCAGCAGCTCAGACAGTCCACTCATCAGCCCCCAGCATTTT; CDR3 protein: CASSSDSPLISPQHF
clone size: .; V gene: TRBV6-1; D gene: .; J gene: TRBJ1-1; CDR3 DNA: TGTGCCAGCAGTGAAGGGGCATTTGAAGCTTTCTTT; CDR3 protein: CASSEGAFEAFF